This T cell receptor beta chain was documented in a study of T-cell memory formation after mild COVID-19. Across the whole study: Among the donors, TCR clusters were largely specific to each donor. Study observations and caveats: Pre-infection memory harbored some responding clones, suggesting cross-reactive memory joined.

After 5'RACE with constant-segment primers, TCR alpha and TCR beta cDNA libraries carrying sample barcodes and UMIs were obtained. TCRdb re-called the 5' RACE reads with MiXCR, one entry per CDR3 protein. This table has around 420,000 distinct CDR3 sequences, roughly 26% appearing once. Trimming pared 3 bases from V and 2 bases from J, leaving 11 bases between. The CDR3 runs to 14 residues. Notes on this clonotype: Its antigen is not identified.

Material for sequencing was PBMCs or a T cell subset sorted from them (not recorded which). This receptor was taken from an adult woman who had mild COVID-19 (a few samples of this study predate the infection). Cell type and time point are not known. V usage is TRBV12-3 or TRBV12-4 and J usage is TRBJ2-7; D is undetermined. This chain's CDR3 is CASSLGFVAYEQYF. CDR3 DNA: TGTGCCAGCAGTTTGGGCTTCGTAGCCTACGAGCAGTACTTC.